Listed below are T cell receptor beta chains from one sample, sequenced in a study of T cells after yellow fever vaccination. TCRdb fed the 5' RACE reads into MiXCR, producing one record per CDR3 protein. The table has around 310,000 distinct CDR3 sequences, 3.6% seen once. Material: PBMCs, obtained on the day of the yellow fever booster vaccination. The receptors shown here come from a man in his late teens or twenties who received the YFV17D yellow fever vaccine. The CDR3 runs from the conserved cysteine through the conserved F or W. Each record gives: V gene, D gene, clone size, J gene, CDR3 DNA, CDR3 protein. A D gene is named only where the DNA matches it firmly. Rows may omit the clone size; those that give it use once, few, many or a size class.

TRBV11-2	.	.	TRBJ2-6	TGTGCCAGCAGCTTAAGGTTTTTGGAGACTGGGGCCAACGTCCTGACTTTC	CASSLRFLETGANVLTF
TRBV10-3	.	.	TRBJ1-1	TGTGCCATCAGTGAGTCGGAGGGGCGCGGTAGCACTGAAGCTTTCTTT	CAISESEGRGSTEAFF
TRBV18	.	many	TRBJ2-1	TGTGCCAGCTCACTTACTAGAGGGAACAATGAGCAGTTCTTC	CASSLTRGNNEQFF
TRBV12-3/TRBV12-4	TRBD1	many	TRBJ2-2	TGTGCCGGGCATAAACAGACAGGGGGCCGGACCGGGGAGCTGTTTTTT	CAGHKQTGGRTGELFF
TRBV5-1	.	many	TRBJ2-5	TGCGCCAGCAGCTTGAGTTTGAGCTTAGAGACCCAGTACTTC	CASSLSLSLETQYF
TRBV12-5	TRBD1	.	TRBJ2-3	TGTGCTAGTGGGCCGGGACAGCTCACAGATACGCAGTATTTT	CASGPGQLTDTQYF
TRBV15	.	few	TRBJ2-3	TGTGCCACCAGCAGTTCCGGACTGCTACAGATACTCACAGATACGCAGTATTTT	CATSSSGLLQILTDTQYF
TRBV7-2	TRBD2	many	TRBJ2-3	TGTGCCAGCAGCCAGACTAGCGGGGAGAATACGCAGTATTTT	CASSQTSGENTQYF
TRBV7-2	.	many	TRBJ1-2	TGTGCCAGCAGCCGGCGGCAGGGGCTCACTGGCTACACCTTC	CASSRRQGLTGYTF
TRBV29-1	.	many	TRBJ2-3	TGCAGCGTAAATTTATTGGGCACAGATACGCAGTATTTT	CSVNLLGTDTQYF
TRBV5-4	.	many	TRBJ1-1	TGTGCCAGCAGCTTGGACGGGGGCTGGGCTGAAGCTTTCTTT	CASSLDGGWAEAFF
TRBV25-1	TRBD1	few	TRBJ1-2	TGTGCCAGCAGTGAGACAGGGGGGGACTATGGCTACACCTTC	CASSETGGDYGYTF
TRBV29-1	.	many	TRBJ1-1	TGCAGCGTGGCACTGAAGCTTGGGGCCACTGAAGCTTTCTTT	CSVALKLGATEAFF
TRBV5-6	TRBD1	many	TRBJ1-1	TGTGCCAGCAGCAGACAGGGGGTAGCGACTGAAGCTTTCTTT	CASSRQGVATEAFF
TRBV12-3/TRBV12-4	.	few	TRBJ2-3	TGTGCCAGCAGTCCGATGACAGATACCACAGATACGCAGTATTTT	CASSPMTDTTDTQYF
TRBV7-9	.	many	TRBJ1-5	TGTGCCAGCAGCTTAGTAGGAGGGCACCAGCCCCAGCATTTT	CASSLVGGHQPQHF
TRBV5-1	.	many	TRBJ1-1	TGCGCCAGCAGCGTCGCGGGGGACACTGAAGCTTTCTTT	CASSVAGDTEAFF
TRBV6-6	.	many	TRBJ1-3	TGTGCCAGCAGCTGGGGAGCAGGTCCTTCTGGAAACACCATATATTTT	CASSWGAGPSGNTIYF
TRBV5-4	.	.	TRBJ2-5	TGTGCCAGCAGCTTGGGTTTTAGCGAAGAGACCCAGTACTTC	CASSLGFSEETQYF
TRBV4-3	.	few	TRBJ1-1	TGCGCCAGCAGCCAAGACATGGGAAACACTGAAGCTTTCTTT	CASSQDMGNTEAFF
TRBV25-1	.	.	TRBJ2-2	TGTGCCAGCACGCAGGGGGGAACCGGGGAGCTGTTTTTT	CASTQGGTGELFF
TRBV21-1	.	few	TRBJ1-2	TGTGCCAGCAAAGGCGAGAAATTGGCAGAGAACTATGGCTACACCTTC	CASKGEKLAENYGYTF
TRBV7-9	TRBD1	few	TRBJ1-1	TGTGCCAGCAGCGCTTACAGGGGGCGAGGGAACACTGAAGCTTTCTTT	CASSAYRGRGNTEAFF
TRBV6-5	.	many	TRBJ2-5	TGTGCCAGCAGTTACTACGGAGGGGGTGAGACCCAGTACTTC	CASSYYGGGETQYF
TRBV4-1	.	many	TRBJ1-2	TGCGCCAGCAGCCAAGATCGGACCGATGGCTACACCTTC	CASSQDRTDGYTF
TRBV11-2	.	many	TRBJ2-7	TGTGCCAGCAGCAACTTGGGGCAGGGCGGACACGAGCAGTACTTC	CASSNLGQGGHEQYF
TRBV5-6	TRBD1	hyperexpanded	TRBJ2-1	TGTGCCAGCAGCCCGCCGGGACAGCACAATGAGCAGTTCTTC	CASSPPGQHNEQFF
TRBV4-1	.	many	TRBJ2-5	TGCGCCAGCAGCCCGTTGGGACTGAAAGAAGAGACCCAGTACTTC	CASSPLGLKEETQYF
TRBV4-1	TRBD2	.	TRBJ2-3	TGCGCCAGCAGCCAAGGGGTCACTAGCGTAGGGACAGATACGCAGTATTTT	CASSQGVTSVGTDTQYF
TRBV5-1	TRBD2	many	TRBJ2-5	TGCGCCAGCAGCTTTTCGGGACTATGGGAGACCCAGTACTTC	CASSFSGLWETQYF
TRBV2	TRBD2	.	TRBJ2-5	TGTGCCAGCCTACTAGCGGGGCCGCCAGGGGAGACCCAGTACTTC	CASLLAGPPGETQYF
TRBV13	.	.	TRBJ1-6	TGTGCCAGCACGGTGGGACGTAAGGGTTCACCCCTCCACTTT	CASTVGRKGSPLHF
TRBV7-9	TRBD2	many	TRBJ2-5	TGTGCCAGCACCGATTTAGCGGGGGAGCTCACCCAAGAGACCCAGTACTTC	CASTDLAGELTQETQYF
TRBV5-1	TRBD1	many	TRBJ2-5	TGCGCCAGCAGCTCAACCCAGGGGGCGATGGGGGAGACCCAGTACTTC	CASSSTQGAMGETQYF
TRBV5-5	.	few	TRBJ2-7	TGTGCCAGCAGCCCGGTATACCACTACCAGCAGTACTTC	CASSPVYHYQQYF
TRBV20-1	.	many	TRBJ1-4	TGCAGTGCTAGAGATCTAGGCCTCCAGGGAGGAGCAACTAATGAAAAACTGTTTTTT	CSARDLGLQGGATNEKLFF
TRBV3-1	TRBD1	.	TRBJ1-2	TGTGCCAGCAGCCAAGCAACGGTGCAGGGGGATATATATGGCTACACCTTC	CASSQATVQGDIYGYTF
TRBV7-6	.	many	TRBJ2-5	TGTGCCAGCAGCCCATTTTATAGGGAGACCCAGTACTTC	CASSPFYRETQYF
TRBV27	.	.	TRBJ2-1	TGTGCCAGCACTGACGGCACAGGGACCGATGAGCAGTTCTTC	CASTDGTGTDEQFF
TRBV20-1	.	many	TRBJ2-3	TGCAGTGCTACTGAGGGGAGGGGGGGGACAGATACGCAGTATTTT	CSATEGRGGTDTQYF
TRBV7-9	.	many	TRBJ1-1	TGTGCCAGCAGCTACTGGGGCATGAACACTGAAGCTTTCTTT	CASSYWGMNTEAFF
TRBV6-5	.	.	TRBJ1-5	TGTGCCAGCAGCCAGGGTGCAGCTCAGCCCCAGCATTTT	CASSQGAAQPQHF
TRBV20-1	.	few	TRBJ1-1	TGCAGTGCTAGGCCAATAACAGTCATGAACACTGAAGCTTTCTTT	CSARPITVMNTEAFF